This entry lists 4 T cell receptor beta chains sequenced from one sample in a study of cytomegalovirus exposure and HLA in healthy donors. The PCR employed 60 Vbeta primers together with 13 Jbeta primers. The table came from immunoSEQ multiplex PCR; TCRdb's copy has only in-frame clones and leaves some out. The sample yields some 200,000 clones, around 83% seen once. The specimen was PBMCs. These receptors were collected from a woman in her forties in good health and CMV-seronegative.

The genes are TRBV4-1 and TRBJ2-1; 9 nucleotides line up with TRBD2. Germline V gene lookup returns CDR1 MGHRA and CDR2 YSYEKL. Trimming took 3 bases from V and 1 from J; bases not matched to a gene: 4. The CDR3 spans 16 residues. This CDR3 is CASSHGTSSSYNEQFF. DNA of the CDR3: TGCGCCAGCAGCCACGGGACTAGCAGTTCCTACAATGAGCAGTTCTTC.

This clone was observed a few times. This chain connects TRBV30 to TRBJ2-5; 7 nucleotides align to TRBD2. This CDR3 contains 13 residues. V lost 3 bases, J lost 4 bases, and 5 bases stayed unmatched. Germline CDR1 GTSNPN, CDR2 SVGIG (reference sequence). The CDR3, as DNA: TGTGCCTGGAGAATTGCGGGAGTAGAGACCCAGTACTTC. This translates into CAWRIAGVETQYF.

This clone appeared a single time. This chain uses TRBV27 with TRBJ2-7; 12 positions agree with TRBD1. The CDR3 runs 17 residues. J was trimmed by 2 bases and V by 5 bases; bases with no gene match: 10. CDR1 is MNHEY, CDR2 SMNVEV, per germline (reference sequence). The CDR3 DNA reads as TGTGCCAGCAGTCGGTCCGGGACAGGGGGCCAAACCTACGAGCAGTACTTC. It yields the protein CASSRSGTGGQTYEQYF.

This clone was detected a few times. The V and J genes are TRBV18 and TRBJ2-2, with 9 bases matching TRBD1. J gave up 6 bases and V 2 bases, and 7 bases lay outside the gene matches. This CDR3 has 16 residues. Germline-derived CDR1 and CDR2 are KGHSH and LQKENI. CDR3 in DNA: TGTGCCAGCTCACCATCGGGACAGGGAGGTTCCGGGGAGCTGTTTTTT. Translating gives CASSPSGQGGSGELFF.